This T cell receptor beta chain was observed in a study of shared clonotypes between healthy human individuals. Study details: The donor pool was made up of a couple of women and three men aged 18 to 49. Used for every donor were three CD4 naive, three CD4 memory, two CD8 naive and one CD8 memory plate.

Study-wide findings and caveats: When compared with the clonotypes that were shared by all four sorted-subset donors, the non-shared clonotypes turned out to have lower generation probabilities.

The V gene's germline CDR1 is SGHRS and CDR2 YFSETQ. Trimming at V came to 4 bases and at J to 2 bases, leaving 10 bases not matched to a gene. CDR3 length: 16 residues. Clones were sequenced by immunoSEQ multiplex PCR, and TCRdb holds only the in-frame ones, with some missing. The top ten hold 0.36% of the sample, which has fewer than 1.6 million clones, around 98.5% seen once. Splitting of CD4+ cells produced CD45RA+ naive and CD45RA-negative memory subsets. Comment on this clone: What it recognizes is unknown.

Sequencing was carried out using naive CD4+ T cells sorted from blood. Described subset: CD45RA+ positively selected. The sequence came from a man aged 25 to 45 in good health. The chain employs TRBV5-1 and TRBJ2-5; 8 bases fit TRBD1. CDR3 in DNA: TGCGCCAGCAGCCGGATGCTACAGGGGGAACAAGAGACCCAGTACTTC. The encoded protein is CASSRMLQGEQETQYF.